Below are 8 T cell receptor beta chains sequenced from a single sample in a study of early T cells in non-severe SARS-CoV-2 infection. TCRdb analysed the 5' RACE reads with MiXCR anew, one entry per CDR3 protein. The table records around 70,000 distinct CDR3 sequences, 9.1% of them present only once. The specimen was whole blood. The receptor source for this set is an adult who was a healthcare worker with PCR-confirmed SARS-CoV-2 infection or an uninfected control (not recorded which).

This clonotype was observed a handful of times. The chain recombines TRBV28 with TRBJ1-3; D gene uncertain. Trimming stripped 8 bases from V and 0 bases from J, with 5 bases between. The CDR3 totals 12 residues. In germline, CDR1 is MDHEN, CDR2 SYDVKM. CDR3 loop: CASGSSGNTIYF. The CDR3 DNA reads as TGTGCCAGCGGCAGCTCTGGAAACACCATATATTTT.

This clonotype has only a few counts. The J gene is TRBJ2-7, the V gene TRBV27; either TRBD1 or TRBD2 may supply D (6 bases each). The CDR3 totals 15 residues. CDR1 and CDR2 (germline): MNHEY, SMNVEV (reference sequence). V lost 2 bases, J lost 2 bases, and 13 bases lay in between. Here the CDR3 reads CASSLRPGAPYEQYF. The CDR3, as DNA: TGTGCCAGCAGTTTACGGCCGGGGGCCCCCTACGAGCAGTACTTC.

The chain is built from TRBV28 and TRBJ2-2; D possibly matches TRBD1 or TRBD2 (5 bases each). The germline V gene has CDR1 MDHEN and CDR2 SYDVKM. This CDR3 region has 14 residues. V was shortened by 4 bases and J by 4 bases, with 10 bases between the two germline ends. The CDR3 sequence is CASSYFGATGELFF. DNA for the CDR3: TGTGCCAGCAGTTACTTCGGGGCCACCGGGGAGCTGTTTTTT. The entire variable domain, with the rest obtained from reference TRBV28 and TRBJ2-2, is as follows: DVKVTQSSRYLVKRTGEKVFLECVQDMDHENMFWYRQDPGLGLRLIYFSYDVKMKEKGDIPEGYSVSREKKERFSLILESASTNQTSMYLCASSYFGATGELFFGEGSRLTVL.

This clonotype was seen only a few times. The rearrangement joins TRBV10-3 to TRBJ2-3, with TRBD1 identical over 9 bases. The CDR3 loop spans 15 amino acids. V was clipped by 10 bases and J by 0 bases; unmatched bases: 8. CDR1 ENHRY and CDR2 SYGVKD come from the germline V gene. This CDR3 is CATGPGQGSTDTQYF. The CDR3 DNA reads as TGTGCCACGGGGCCGGGACAGGGTAGCACAGATACGCAGTATTTT.

This clonotype came up a few times. The chain joins TRBV30 to TRBJ2-4; no reliable D call. CDR1 and CDR2 from the germline V gene are GTSNPN and SVGIG (reference sequence). The V gene lost 5 bases and the J gene lost 1 base, with 15 bases spanning the gap. The CDR3 covers 15 residues. Written as DNA, the CDR3 is TGTGCCTGGGAGAATCCGTCGAGGGCCAAAAACATTCAGTACTTC. It yields the protein CAWENPSRAKNIQYF.

The V gene is TRBV6-1, the J gene TRBJ1-1, with D uncertain. Trimming stripped 0 bases from V and 12 bases from J, with 17 bases between. Germline values: CDR1 MNHNS, CDR2 SASEGT. The CDR3 sequence is 14 residues long. The CDR3 loop reads CASSEALEIKATFF. The CDR3 coding sequence is TGTGCCAGCAGTGAAGCGCTTGAAATCAAAGCGACTTTCTTT.

This clonotype has at least ten counts. The J gene is TRBJ2-5, the V gene TRBV5-1; 7 bases are a match to TRBD2. Germline CDR1 reads SGHRS; CDR2 reads YFSETQ. The length of the CDR3 is 17 residues. The trim removed 2 bases at V and 2 bases at J, leaving 12 bases unmatched. The CDR3 sequence is CASSLGSGGSQQETQYF. DNA of the CDR3: TGCGCCAGCAGCTTAGGCTCCGGCGGGAGCCAACAAGAGACCCAGTACTTC.

This clonotype appeared a few times. The chain combines TRBV27 with TRBJ1-2; TRBD1 matches 8 bases. CDR1 and CDR2 from the germline V gene are MNHEY and SMNVEV (reference sequence). This CDR3 has 15 residues. Unmatched junction bases numbered 14, after V lost 7 bases and J lost 7 bases. In DNA form, the CDR3 reads TGTGCCAGCACAAGGACAGGGAACAACTTGCGTGGCTACACCTTC. Translating it yields CASTRTGNNLRGYTF.